The 27 T cell receptor beta chains in this list originate from one sample, sequenced in a study of beta chain features in type 1 diabetes. Expressed TCRB transcripts were sequenced because the isolated RNA had all been reverse transcribed beforehand. Method: immunoSEQ multiplex PCR; TCRdb's copy keeps in-frame clones and lacks some. The sample carries under 300,000 clones, 25% to 30% recorded once. The sample consisted of central memory CD4+ T cells from blood. The receptors stem from a man under 40 in good health.

This clone was seen more than once but under ten times. The rearrangement uses TRBV19 and TRBJ2-7, with D possibly being TRBD1 or TRBD2 (6 bases each). Germline V lookup: CDR1 LNHDA, CDR2 SQIVND (reference sequence). The CDR3 totals 16 residues. Trimming stripped 5 bases from V and 4 bases from J, with 21 bases between. The CDR3 nucleotides read TGTGCCAGTAGTCCTTCGGAGGGGGGAAGGGTGTACGAGCAGTACTTC. It specifies CASSPSEGGRVYEQYF. Combining the CDR3 with reference TRBV19 and TRBJ2-7 gives the whole variable domain DGGITQSPKYLFRKEGQNVTLSCEQNLNHDAMYWYRQDPGQGLRLIYYSQIVNDFQKGDIAEGYSVSREKKESFPLTVTSAQKNPTAFYLCASSPSEGGRVYEQYFGPGTRLTVT.

This clone turned up a few times. The V and J genes are TRBV11-2 and TRBJ2-2, with 7 bases lining up with TRBD1. Germline assignment: CDR1 SGHAT and CDR2 FQNNGV. V shed 5 bases and J 6 bases; nucleotides not matched to a gene: 6. This CDR3 region has 14 residues. The CDR3 spells CASSLTQGAGELFF. CDR3 bases: TGTGCCAGCAGCCTAACGCAGGGGGCCGGGGAGCTGTTTTTT.

The chain couples TRBV5-1 to TRBJ2-7; TRBD1 is a possible D gene (6 bases). The CDR3 length is 16 residues. V was pared by 4 bases and J by 4 bases, with 21 bases between. Germline V gene sequence: CDR1 SGHRS, CDR2 YFSETQ. The CDR3 region is CASSTGQTGSGYEQYF. In DNA, the CDR3 is TGCGCCAGCAGCACCGGACAGACCGGCTCGGGGTACGAGCAGTACTTC.

The chain uses TRBV4-3 and TRBJ1-6; D gene uncertain. Between the trimmed V and J ends, which lost 0 bases and 9 bases, there was a span of 12 bases. The CDR3 is made up of 15 amino acids. Germline values: CDR1 LGHNA, CDR2 YSLEER. The CDR3 region has the DNA TGCGCCAGCAGCCAAGAACAAGGCCTGAGTTCACCCCTCCACTTT. The encoded protein is CASSQEQGLSSPLHF.

The CDR3 here is CAWAPFPGSGYTF. The CDR3 bases are TGTGCCTGGGCCCCGTTTCCAGGGAGCGGCTACACCTTC. The chain recombines TRBV30 with TRBJ1-2; maybe TRBD1 (5 bases). CDR3 size: 13 residues. Germline CDR1 reads GTSNPN; CDR2 reads SVGIG (reference sequence). V was pared by 5 bases and J by 8 bases, with 18 bases between.

The CDR3 DNA sequence: TGTGCCAGCAGTCCATTCATGGTGGAGGAGACCCAGTACTTC. It specifies CASSPFMVEETQYF. The chain uses TRBV11-2 and TRBJ2-5; no definite D call. Trimming left V 6 bases short and J 5 bases short, with 16 bases between. The CDR3 has 14 amino acids. CDR1 SGHAT and CDR2 FQNNGV come from the germline V gene.

The table lists this clone with a few counts. The chain recombines TRBV14 with TRBJ1-2; D unclear. CDR1 and CDR2 (germline): SGHDN, FVKESK. The germline V and J ends were trimmed by 0 bases and 4 bases, with 9 bases remaining between them. The CDR3 covers 14 residues. CDR3 DNA: TGTGCCAGCAGCCAAGATTTGGGTGCCTATGGCTACACCTTC. Amino acids: CASSQDLGAYGYTF.

This chain uses TRBV6-1 with TRBJ2-2; 9 bases fit TRBD2. V lost 4 bases, J lost 5 bases, and 11 bases stayed unmatched. This CDR3 comprises 17 residues. Germline V gene sequence: CDR1 MNHNS, CDR2 SASEGT. The CDR3 nucleotides read TGTGCCAGCAGTGCCGAGGGAGCGGGAGGAGGGACCGGGGAGCTGTTTTTT. Translating it yields CASSAEGAGGGTGELFF.

The chain employs TRBV5-1 and TRBJ2-6; the D is unclear. With 5 bases removed from V and 0 bases from J, the gap between germline ends came to 9 bases. In germline, CDR1 is SGHRS, CDR2 YFSETQ. The CDR3 consists of 15 residues. As DNA, the CDR3 is TGCGCCAGCAGTTCTGAACTCTCTGGGGCCAACGTCCTGACTTTC. This encodes CASSSELSGANVLTF.

The genes are TRBV27 and TRBJ2-1; D may be TRBD1 (6 bases). In germline, CDR1 is MNHEY, CDR2 SMNVEV (reference sequence). The V end was cut by 2 bases, the J end by 1 base, with 12 bases between. The CDR3 is 16 amino acids. CDR3 sequence (DNA): TGTGCCAGCAGTTTACCGACAGGCCGGTCCTACAATGAGCAGTTCTTC. Its protein product is CASSLPTGRSYNEQFF.

V and J are TRBV5-4 and TRBJ1-1; D remains unclear. Germline V gives CDR1 SGHNT, CDR2 YYREEE (reference sequence). The CDR3 covers 14 residues. With 4 bases removed from V and 1 base from J, the gap between germline ends came to 11 bases. The CDR3 sequence: CASSVDTKNTEAFF. The DNA for the CDR3 is TGTGCCAGCAGCGTTGACACCAAGAACACTGAAGCTTTCTTT.

The gene calls are TRBV7-8 and TRBJ2-5; D gene uncertain. From germline, CDR1 is SGHVS and CDR2 FQNEAQ. V lost 5 bases and J lost 3, with 10 bases in between. The length of the CDR3 is 13 residues. The CDR3 reads CASSRSLEETQYF. CDR3 nucleotide sequence: TGTGCCAGCAGCCGTAGCTTAGAAGAGACCCAGTACTTC.

This clone was picked up a small number of times. The chain has TRBV6-1 and TRBJ2-5, with D perhaps TRBD1 (5 bases). The CDR3 sequence is 13 residues long. Per germline, CDR1 MNHNS and CDR2 SASEGT. V was shortened by 8 bases and J by 0 bases, with 10 bases between the two germline ends. This chain's CDR3 is CASLQVYQETQYF. The CDR3 DNA reads TGTGCCAGCCTACAGGTTTACCAAGAGACCCAGTACTTC.

Points on this clone: This same CDR3 is encoded by further DNA sequences in the sample. The V call is TRBV29-1, the J call TRBJ2-3, with 7 positions matching TRBD2. The ends lost 1 base at V and 4 bases at J; junction bases unmatched: 5. The CDR3 sequence is 14 residues long. Germline V gene data show CDR1 as SQVTM and CDR2 as ANQGSEA. CDR3 nucleotides: TGCAGCGTTGAAGGCGGGAGAGGCGCAGATACGCAGTATTTT. Its translation is CSVEGGRGADTQYF.

The chain combines TRBV27 with TRBJ1-5; D is ambiguous. This CDR3 is 11 amino acids long. V was shortened by 9 bases and J by 1 base, with 4 bases between the two germline ends. Germline lookup yields CDR1 MNHEY and CDR2 SMNVEV (reference sequence). The CDR3 bases are TGTGCCAGTGGAAGCAATCAGCCCCAGCATTTT. This gives the protein CASGSNQPQHF.

This chain joins TRBV6-5 and TRBJ2-5, with D tentatively TRBD2 (5 bases). The ends were cut back, 7 bases at V and 5 bases at J, with 14 bases in the middle. The CDR3 has 13 residues. The germline CDR1 and CDR2 sequences are MNHEY and SVGAGI. CDR3 in DNA: TGTGCCAGCACCCCGTCTAGCAGGGAGACCCAGTACTTC. This translates into CASTPSSRETQYF.

The gene calls are TRBV11-3 and TRBJ2-7; 7 bases are a match to TRBD1. Per germline, CDR1 SGHNT and CDR2 YENEEA. The ends lost 1 base at V and 0 bases at J; junction bases unmatched: 3. The CDR3 spans 15 residues. As DNA, the CDR3 is TGTGCCAGCAGCTTAGGAGGACAGGCCTCCTACGAGCAGTACTTC. Protein sequence: CASSLGGQASYEQYF.

The chain has TRBV27 and TRBJ2-5; D is perhaps TRBD2 (6 bases). Germline lookup yields CDR1 MNHEY and CDR2 SMNVEV (reference sequence). The CDR3 extends over 16 amino acids. With 5 bases removed from V and 0 bases from J, the gap between germline ends came to 16 bases. Here the CDR3 reads CASSGGGRVNQETQYF. The DNA of the CDR3 is TGTGCCAGCAGTGGAGGAGGGCGCGTTAACCAAGAGACCCAGTACTTC.

This clone was seen at least ten times. Other DNA sequences in this specimen translate into the identical CDR3. J is TRBJ2-1 and V is TRBV7-9; D remains unclear. This CDR3 region has 12 residues. Germline CDR1 and CDR2: SEHNR and FQNEAQ (reference sequence). The V end was cut by 4 bases, the J end by 5 bases, with 6 bases between. This chain's CDR3 is CASSSQHNEQFF. The CDR3 nucleotides are TGTGCCAGCAGCTCTCAACACAATGAGCAGTTCTTC. The complete variable domain, with remaining parts taken from reference TRBV7-9 and TRBJ2-1, reads DTGVSQNPRHKITKRGQNVTFRCDPISEHNRLYWYRQTLGQGPEFLTYFQNEAQLEKSRLLSDRFSAERPKGSFSTLEIQRTEQGDSAMYLCASSSQHNEQFFGPGTRLTVL.

V is TRBV29-1 and J is TRBJ2-1, with TRBD1 matching over 10 bases. The trim removed 5 bases at V and 9 bases at J, leaving 13 bases unmatched. Germline V gene lookup returns CDR1 SQVTM and CDR2 ANQGSEA. The CDR3 is made up of 15 amino acids. This chain's CDR3 is CSVPRTGGGFGEQFF. CDR3 sequence (DNA): TGCAGCGTTCCTCGGACAGGGGGTGGATTCGGTGAGCAGTTCTTC.

This clone was observed at least ten times. This rearrangement joins TRBV6-1 to TRBJ2-3, with D maybe TRBD2 (5 bases). The germline V gene has CDR1 MNHNS and CDR2 SASEGT. The CDR3 is 13 residues long. V was trimmed by 10 bases and J by 4 bases, leaving 15 bases between them. The CDR3 DNA reads as TGTGCCATCCAGGTTACGGGGTCAGATACGCAGTATTTT. It specifies CAIQVTGSDTQYF.

This chain connects TRBV29-1 to TRBJ2-1; TRBD1 matches at 7 bases. This CDR3 spans 11 amino acids. Germline values: CDR1 SQVTM, CDR2 ANQGSEA. J was trimmed by 9 bases and V by 6 bases; bases with no gene match: 5. CDR3 sequence: CSVGTVPEQFF. CDR3 in DNA: TGCAGCGTAGGGACAGTCCCTGAGCAGTTCTTC.

The genes are TRBV27 and TRBJ2-7; 7 bases line up with TRBD1. After removal of 6 bases from V and 2 bases from J, the junction contained 7 bases not matched to a gene. Germline values: CDR1 MNHEY, CDR2 SMNVEV (reference sequence). The CDR3 has 14 residues. This CDR3 is CASRARQGPYEQYF. CDR3 coding DNA: TGTGCCAGCAGGGCCAGACAGGGTCCCTACGAGCAGTACTTC.

This clone turned up a few times. This same CDR3 is encoded by further DNA sequences in the sample. The CDR3 DNA follows: TGCAGCGTTCGGGGTCCGCGCGCAGGGGACTCCTACGAGCAGTACTTC. Protein product: CSVRGPRAGDSYEQYF. This rearrangement joins TRBV29-1 to TRBJ2-7, with a weak D call TRBD1 (6 bases). V dropped 5 bases and J dropped 0 bases, with 20 bases sitting between them. Germline V gene sequence: CDR1 SQVTM, CDR2 ANQGSEA. The CDR3 has 16 residues.

This clone was recorded a few times. The chain employs TRBV2 and TRBJ2-7, with D perhaps given as TRBD1 or TRBD2 (5 bases each). The germline CDR1 and CDR2 sequences are SNHLY and FYNNEI. The CDR3 totals 12 residues. Trimming stripped 5 bases from V and 6 bases from J, with 11 bases between. The CDR3 DNA follows: TGTGCCAGCAGTTCGGGGCTTCTCGAGCAGTACTTC. As protein: CASSSGLLEQYF.

The V gene is TRBV15, the J gene TRBJ2-2; TRBD2 matches at 8 bases. J was trimmed by 2 bases and V by 7 bases; bases with no gene match: 6. Germline lookup yields CDR1 LNHNV and CDR2 YYDKDF (reference sequence). The CDR3 runs 15 residues. This chain's CDR3 is CATISGGPNTGELFF. CDR3 sequence (DNA): TGTGCCACCATCTCGGGGGGGCCTAACACCGGGGAGCTGTTTTTT.

This clone was recorded once. This chain links TRBV7-2 with TRBJ2-1, with TRBD2 matching 8 bases. V trimming: 5 bases; J trimming: 8 bases; junction bases outside the gene matches: 2. Per the germline V gene, CDR1 is SGHTA and CDR2 is FQGNSA. CDR3 length equals 12 residues. CDR3 loop: CASSASGYEQFF. Here the CDR3 DNA reads TGTGCCAGCAGCGCTAGCGGGTATGAGCAGTTCTTC.